The 6 T cell receptor beta chains below all came from one sample that was sequenced in a study of tissue T cells after allogeneic stem cell transplantation. This table comes from immunoSEQ multiplex PCR, and its TCRdb copy is limited to in-frame clones, with some not included. The sample shows roughly 7,500 clones, 50% of them seen only once. As to time point: mouse harvest day 7 after allogeneic transplant. Each mouse received 10^7 T-cell-depleted marrow cells plus 10^6 splenic CD5+ T cells by tail vein. The sample comprised lymph node tissue. Receptors were obtained from a female BALB/c mouse given C57BL/6 T cells with graft-versus-host disease after an allogeneic hematopoietic cell transplant.

As concerns this clone: The gene names here belong to mouse. The read ends 1 residue before the CDR3 terminus; that terminus is restored from the germline J gene. This chain joins TRBV3 and TRBJ2-4; D gene unclear. V lost 4 bases, J lost 0 bases, and 8 bases lay in between. CDR1 and CDR2 from the germline V gene are SNHLY and FYNGKV (reference sequence). This CDR3 is 14 amino acids long. The CDR3 reads CASSSDNSQNTLYF. The covered CDR3 bases are TGTGCCAGCAGCTCTGACAATAGTCAAAACACCTTGTAC.

With respect to this clone: Gene and germline names: mouse. CDR3 DNA, as far as it was read: TGTGCCAGCAGCCAAGGGACAGGGGCTGGAAATACGCTCTAT. Protein: CASSQGTGAGNTLY. In full, the CDR3 is CASSQGTGAGNTLYF. The genes are TRBV5 and TRBJ1-3; the match to TRBD1 covers 9 bases. The CDR3 extends 1 residue past the end of the read, so its final part is completed from the germline J gene. The CDR3 runs to 15 residues. V was clipped by 1 base and J by 2 bases; unmatched bases: 0. The germline gives CDR1 LGHNA, CDR2 YNLKQL (reference sequence).

For this clone: Genes here carry mouse names. The read falls 1 residue short of the CDR3 end, and the missing part is taken from the germline J gene. This chain connects TRBV26 to TRBJ2-2; 9 bases match TRBD2. The germline gives CDR1 KGHPV, CDR2 FQNQEV (reference sequence). The CDR3 runs to 13 residues. V lost 4 bases and J lost 6; bases outside the gene matches: 0. This chain's CDR3 is CASSPGGAGQLYF. The sequenced CDR3 bases are TGTGCCAGCAGTCCTGGGGGGGCCGGGCAGCTCTAC.

This clone was detected only a few times. The listed genes are named as in mouse. The read ends 1 residue early relative to the CDR3; the germline J gene fills the gap. This sequence joins TRBV16 and TRBJ2-5, with 8 bases aligning to TRBD2. After removal of 4 bases from V and 2 bases from J, the junction contained 2 bases not matched to a gene. There are 14 residues in the CDR3. The germline V gene has CDR1 SGHSA and CDR2 FRNQAP. Incomplete CDR3 DNA: TGTGCAAGCAGCTCGACTGGGGTCCAAGACACCCAGTAC. Protein sequence: CASSSTGVQDTQY. The whole CDR3 region reads CASSSTGVQDTQYF.

Comment on this clone: Gene names are mouse gene names. The CDR3 is cut off 1 residue early in the read; its end comes from the germline J gene. The chain is built from TRBV13-1 and TRBJ2-5; 8 bases match TRBD1. The CDR3 is 13 residues long. Per the germline V gene, CDR1 is NSHNY and CDR2 is SYGAGN. J lost 6 bases, V lost 3 bases, and 3 bases had no gene match. The CDR3 reads CASSAQGADTQYF. Incomplete CDR3 DNA: TGTGCCAGCAGTGCTCAGGGGGCGGACACCCAGTAC.

With respect to this clone: Mouse gene names apply. The read is 1 residue too short to cover the CDR3 end, so that end is filled in from the germline J gene. V and J are TRBV26 and TRBJ2-1, with 9 bases aligning to TRBD1. V was clipped by 6 bases and J by 0 bases; unmatched bases: 9. In germline, CDR1 is KGHPV, CDR2 FQNQEV (reference sequence). The CDR3 extends over 17 amino acids. This CDR3 reads CASSITGGFYNYAEQFF. The sequenced part of the CDR3 DNA is TGTGCCAGCAGCATTACAGGGGGCTTTTATAACTATGCTGAGCAGTTC.